The rows below give T cell receptor beta chains drawn from one sample of a study of T-cell memory formation after mild COVID-19. TCRdb independently ran MiXCR on the 5' RACE reads; one entry per CDR3 protein. The table shows some 150,000 distinct CDR3 sequences, with 6% to 7% occurring only once. Input material: PBMCs or a T cell subset sorted from them (not recorded which). These receptors originate from an adult woman who had mild COVID-19 (a few samples of this study predate the infection). Cell type and time point are not known. CDR3s include the opening cysteine and the closing phenylalanine or tryptophan. The D gene is left open where the match is weak. The size entry is marked missing in some rows and otherwise reads once, few, many or a size class.

D: -; size: -; V: TRBV6-2/TRBV6-3; J: TRBJ2-7; CDR3: CASASGLWNYEKYF; DNA: TGTGCCAGCGCTTCCGGACTGTGGAACTACGAGAAGTACTTC
D: -; size: many; V: TRBV9; J: TRBJ1-2; CDR3: CASSVAQDSRYGYTF; DNA: TGTGCCAGCAGCGTAGCTCAAGACAGCCGCTATGGCTACACCTTC
D: -; size: many; V: TRBV7-9; J: TRBJ2-7; CDR3: CASSPDPGSYEQYF; DNA: TGTGCCAGCAGCCCTGACCCAGGGTCCTACGAGCAGTACTTC
D: -; size: few; V: TRBV5-1; J: TRBJ2-2; CDR3: CASSLPPGQTAGELFF; DNA: TGCGCCAGCAGCTTGCCCCCTGGACAGACGGCCGGGGAGCTGTTTTTT
D: -; size: -; V: TRBV9; J: TRBJ2-2; CDR3: CASSGPVSGELFF; DNA: TGTGCCAGCAGCGGACCCGTGTCCGGGGAGCTGTTTTTT
D: -; size: -; V: TRBV3-1; J: TRBJ2-2; CDR3: CASSQVRATGELFF; DNA: TGTGCCAGCAGCCAAGTTCGGGCCACCGGGGAGCTGTTTTTT
D: -; size: -; V: TRBV7-8; J: TRBJ2-5; CDR3: CASSPSLEATQYF; DNA: TGTGCCAGCAGCCCCTCCCTGGAGGCGACCCAGTACTTC
D: TRBD2; size: -; V: TRBV18; J: TRBJ2-1; CDR3: CASSLVQTSGRNGGNEQFF; DNA: TGTGCCAGCTCACTCGTGCAGACTAGCGGGAGGAATGGCGGCAATGAGCAGTTCTTC
D: -; size: many; V: TRBV12-3/TRBV12-4; J: TRBJ1-2; CDR3: CASSLGGVGGYTF; DNA: TGTGCCAGCAGTTTGGGGGGGGTCGGTGGCTACACCTTC
D: -; size: -; V: TRBV19; J: TRBJ2-1; CDR3: CASSRGPSRDNEQFF; DNA: TGTGCCAGTAGTCGTGGACCCTCGCGGGACAATGAGCAGTTCTTC
D: -; size: many; V: TRBV12-3/TRBV12-4; J: TRBJ2-1; CDR3: CASRSSTSYNEQFF; DNA: TGTGCCAGCAGATCCTCGACTAGCTACAATGAGCAGTTCTTC
D: -; size: many; V: TRBV7-2; J: TRBJ2-5; CDR3: CASSLAGLGGSTETQYF; DNA: TGTGCCAGCAGCTTAGCCGGGTTAGGGGGATCGACTGAGACCCAGTACTTC
D: TRBD2; size: many; V: TRBV4-1; J: TRBJ2-2; CDR3: CASSQVSSGGTGELFF; DNA: TGCGCCAGCAGCCAAGTTTCCAGCGGGGGCACCGGGGAGCTGTTTTTT
D: TRBD2; size: -; V: TRBV5-4; J: TRBJ2-5; CDR3: CASSLGLAGIETQYF; DNA: TGTGCCAGCAGCTTGGGGCTAGCGGGGATCGAGACCCAGTACTTC
D: -; size: many; V: TRBV12-3/TRBV12-4; J: TRBJ1-5; CDR3: CASTSGSQGQPQHF; DNA: TGTGCCAGCACCTCCGGGTCCCAAGGGCAGCCCCAGCATTTT
D: TRBD2; size: few; V: TRBV20-1; J: TRBJ2-3; CDR3: CSAQSYSGATDTQYF; DNA: TGCAGTGCCCAAAGTTATAGCGGGGCGACAGATACGCAGTATTTT
D: -; size: few; V: TRBV5-1; J: TRBJ2-5; CDR3: CASSATGSETQYF; DNA: TGCGCCAGCAGCGCCACAGGGAGTGAGACCCAGTACTTC
D: TRBD1; size: -; V: TRBV7-9; J: TRBJ1-4; CDR3: CASSLEGQGWPRGSGKLFF; DNA: TGTGCCAGCAGCTTAGAGGGACAGGGCTGGCCCCGGGGATCCGGAAAACTGTTTTTT
D: TRBD2; size: few; V: TRBV2; J: TRBJ2-3; CDR3: CASSDGTSPTDTQYF; DNA: TGTGCCAGCAGTGATGGGACTAGCCCCACAGATACGCAGTATTTT
D: -; size: -; V: TRBV24-1; J: TRBJ1-5; CDR3: CATSDVTNQPQHF; DNA: TGTGCCACCAGTGACGTAACCAATCAGCCCCAGCATTTT
D: TRBD1; size: -; V: TRBV27; J: TRBJ1-5; CDR3: CASRRQGGSNQPQHF; DNA: TGTGCCAGCAGGAGACAGGGGGGGAGCAATCAGCCCCAGCATTTT
D: TRBD2; size: few; V: TRBV5-5; J: TRBJ2-7; CDR3: CASSKGLAGDYEQYF; DNA: TGTGCCAGCAGCAAGGGACTAGCGGGAGATTACGAGCAGTACTTC
D: -; size: -; V: TRBV6-5; J: TRBJ1-5; CDR3: CASSYSMQGNQPQHF; DNA: TGTGCCAGCAGTTACTCGATGCAGGGAAATCAGCCCCAGCATTTT
D: -; size: many; V: TRBV12-3/TRBV12-4; J: TRBJ1-2; CDR3: CASRLDAKTYYGYTF; DNA: TGTGCCAGCAGGTTGGACGCGAAAACCTACTATGGCTACACCTTC
D: -; size: many; V: TRBV24-1; J: TRBJ1-1; CDR3: CATRGGNTEAFF; DNA: TGTGCCACCAGGGGGGGGAACACTGAAGCTTTCTTT
D: -; size: -; V: TRBV30; J: TRBJ2-2; CDR3: CAWSVALLSNTGELFF; DNA: TGTGCCTGGAGTGTCGCACTACTCTCGAACACCGGGGAGCTGTTTTTT
D: -; size: many; V: TRBV20-1; J: TRBJ2-3; CDR3: CSARDAGSLHTQYF; DNA: TGCAGTGCTAGAGATGCCGGTAGCCTCCATACGCAGTATTTT
D: -; size: many; V: TRBV20-1; J: TRBJ2-5; CDR3: CSARLPGWETQYF; DNA: TGCAGTGCTAGACTGCCCGGCTGGGAGACCCAGTACTTC
D: -; size: many; V: TRBV5-1; J: TRBJ1-6; CDR3: CASSYNYNSPLHF; DNA: TGCGCCAGCAGCTACAATTATAATTCACCCCTCCACTTT
D: TRBD2; size: many; V: TRBV7-6; J: TRBJ2-1; CDR3: CASSPSSGGASYNEQFF; DNA: TGTGCCAGCAGCCCGAGCAGCGGGGGGGCCTCCTACAATGAGCAGTTCTTC
D: TRBD2; size: many; V: TRBV6-5; J: TRBJ2-3; CDR3: CASSYSGGGADTQYF; DNA: TGTGCCAGCAGTTACTCCGGCGGGGGGGCCGATACGCAGTATTTT
D: TRBD1; size: -; V: TRBV5-1; J: TRBJ1-2; CDR3: CASSLGVGQGRGYTF; DNA: TGCGCCAGCAGCTTGGGAGTGGGACAGGGGAGAGGCTACACCTTC
D: TRBD2; size: many; V: TRBV20-1; J: TRBJ2-2; CDR3: CSARDLAGGGELFF; DNA: TGCAGTGCTAGAGATCTAGCGGGAGGCGGGGAGCTGTTTTTT
D: TRBD2; size: few; V: TRBV5-5; J: TRBJ2-5; CDR3: CASSLDGGGVRETQYF; DNA: TGTGCCAGCAGCTTGGATGGCGGGGGGGTTCGGGAGACCCAGTACTTC
D: TRBD1; size: -; V: TRBV5-1; J: TRBJ2-7; CDR3: CASSGWTGLGSEQYF; DNA: TGCGCCAGCAGCGGGTGGACAGGGCTCGGTAGCGAGCAGTACTTC
D: TRBD2; size: many; V: TRBV30; J: TRBJ2-5; CDR3: CAWMKRGGETQYF; DNA: TGTGCCTGGATGAAGCGGGGGGGAGAGACCCAGTACTTC
D: TRBD1; size: many; V: TRBV6-1; J: TRBJ1-2; CDR3: CASRTTGSSKGYTF; DNA: TGTGCCAGCAGGACGACAGGGTCTAGTAAAGGCTACACCTTC
D: TRBD1; size: few; V: TRBV5-1; J: TRBJ2-3; CDR3: CASSGEQGAFADTQYF; DNA: TGCGCCAGCAGCGGGGAACAGGGGGCGTTCGCAGATACGCAGTATTTT
D: -; size: -; V: TRBV20-1; J: TRBJ1-6; CDR3: CSGIRGVSNNSPLHF; DNA: TGCAGTGGGATTAGGGGAGTCTCAAATAATTCACCCCTCCACTTT
D: TRBD2; size: few; V: TRBV20-1; J: TRBJ2-1; CDR3: CSARDGASGFNEQFF; DNA: TGCAGTGCTAGAGATGGTGCTAGCGGGTTCAATGAGCAGTTCTTC
D: TRBD1; size: many; V: TRBV7-9; J: TRBJ1-2; CDR3: CASSLWDRESSYGYTF; DNA: TGTGCCAGCAGCTTATGGGACAGGGAATCAAGCTATGGCTACACCTTC
D: TRBD2; size: many; V: TRBV29-1; J: TRBJ2-1; CDR3: CSVWTSGFEDEQFF; DNA: TGCAGCGTCTGGACTAGTGGGTTTGAGGATGAGCAGTTCTTC
D: TRBD2; size: -; V: TRBV20-1; J: TRBJ2-2; CDR3: CSAREGLGGTGELFF; DNA: TGCAGTGCTAGAGAGGGACTAGGGGGAACCGGGGAGCTGTTTTTT
D: TRBD2; size: few; V: TRBV24-1; J: TRBJ2-1; CDR3: CATSDLSSGGYNEQFF; DNA: TGTGCCACCAGTGATTTGTCTAGCGGGGGATACAATGAGCAGTTCTTC
D: TRBD1; size: few; V: TRBV15; J: TRBJ1-6; CDR3: CATSRDFGTGAPLHF; DNA: TGTGCCACCAGCAGAGACTTCGGGACAGGGGCACCCCTCCACTTT
D: TRBD2; size: few; V: TRBV5-4; J: TRBJ2-3; CDR3: CASSRTGLGASGRTPDTQYF; DNA: TGTGCCAGCAGCCGGACAGGGCTTGGGGCTAGCGGGAGGACGCCAGATACGCAGTATTTT
D: TRBD1; size: few; V: TRBV5-1; J: TRBJ1-2; CDR3: CASSLETGNTYTF; DNA: TGCGCCAGCAGCTTGGAGACAGGGAATACCTACACCTTC
D: -; size: many; V: TRBV20-1; J: TRBJ2-3; CDR3: CSALGTSTDTQYF; DNA: TGCAGTGCTCTCGGGACTAGCACAGATACGCAGTATTTT
D: TRBD1; size: many; V: TRBV5-1; J: TRBJ1-1; CDR3: CASSFTGEANTEAFF; DNA: TGCGCCAGCAGCTTCACAGGGGAAGCTAACACTGAAGCTTTCTTT
D: -; size: many; V: TRBV7-6; J: TRBJ2-7; CDR3: CASSVTGPLASYEQYF; DNA: TGTGCCAGCAGCGTAACCGGGCCCTTGGCCTCCTACGAGCAGTACTTC
D: TRBD2; size: -; V: TRBV5-1; J: TRBJ2-5; CDR3: CASSRRTSGSYQETQYF; DNA: TGCGCCAGCAGCCGGCGCACTAGCGGGAGTTACCAAGAGACCCAGTACTTC
D: -; size: few; V: TRBV25-1; J: TRBJ2-4; CDR3: CASSGNQGFRNIQYF; DNA: TGTGCCAGCAGTGGGAACCAGGGGTTCAGAAACATTCAGTACTTC
D: -; size: few; V: TRBV21-1; J: TRBJ1-3; CDR3: CARPNGERNTIYF; DNA: TGTGCCAGACCCAACGGTGAGAGAAACACCATATATTTT
D: TRBD1; size: many; V: TRBV5-1; J: TRBJ2-3; CDR3: CASSLASRGPSDTQYF; DNA: TGCGCCAGCAGCTTGGCCAGCAGGGGGCCATCAGATACGCAGTATTTT
D: -; size: many; V: TRBV20-1; J: TRBJ2-5; CDR3: CSARTQTWTQYF; DNA: TGCAGTGCTAGGACCCAAACTTGGACCCAGTACTTC
D: TRBD1; size: many; V: TRBV10-3; J: TRBJ1-2; CDR3: CATRSRDRDGYTF; DNA: TGTGCCACCCGAAGTAGGGACAGGGATGGCTACACCTTC
D: TRBD1; size: -; V: TRBV18; J: TRBJ1-3; CDR3: CASSPMAGTASGNTIYF; DNA: TGTGCCAGCTCACCAATGGCCGGGACAGCCTCTGGAAACACCATATATTTT
D: TRBD1; size: few; V: TRBV2; J: TRBJ2-2; CDR3: CANHQGDTGELFF; DNA: TGTGCCAACCATCAGGGGGACACCGGGGAGCTGTTTTTT
D: -; size: -; V: TRBV7-9; J: TRBJ2-7; CDR3: CASSFGPSLSYEQYF; DNA: TGTGCCAGCAGCTTTGGACCCTCGCTCTCCTACGAGCAGTACTTC
D: -; size: many; V: TRBV27; J: TRBJ2-1; CDR3: CASTGQSSYNEQFF; DNA: TGTGCCAGCACCGGACAGAGCTCCTACAATGAGCAGTTCTTC